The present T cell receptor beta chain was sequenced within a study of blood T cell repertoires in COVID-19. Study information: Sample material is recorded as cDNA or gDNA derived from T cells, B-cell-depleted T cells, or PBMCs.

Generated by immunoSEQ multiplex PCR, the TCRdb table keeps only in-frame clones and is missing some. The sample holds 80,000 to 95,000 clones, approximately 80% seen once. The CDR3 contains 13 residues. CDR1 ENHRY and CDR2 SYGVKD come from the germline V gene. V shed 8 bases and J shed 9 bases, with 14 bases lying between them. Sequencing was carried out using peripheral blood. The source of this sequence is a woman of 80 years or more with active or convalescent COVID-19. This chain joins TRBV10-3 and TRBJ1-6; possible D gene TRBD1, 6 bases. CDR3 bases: TGTGCCATCGGGGTAGGACAGCGTTCACCCCTCCACTTT. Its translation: CAIGVGQRSPLHF.